Each of the 6 T cell receptor beta chains below was sequenced from the same sample in a study of preoperative IRX-2 immunotherapy in early breast cancer. The data were produced by immunoSEQ multiplex PCR, yet TCRdb's version contains in-frame clones alone and is incomplete. The repertoire holds 40,000 to 50,000 clones, 70% to 85% seen once, with 1% to 1.5% in the top ten. Treatment meaning: preoperative locoregional IRX-2 cytokine immunotherapy. This specimen was tumor tissue, taken after IRX-2 immunotherapy. The receptors were gathered from a human donor with breast cancer.

J is TRBJ1-2 and V is TRBV5-1, with TRBD1 matching over 7 bases. V lost 1 base, J lost 1 base, and 19 bases stayed unmatched. The CDR3 is 20 residues long. CDR1 and CDR2 from the germline V gene are SGHRS and YFSETQ. In DNA form, the CDR3 reads TGCGCCAGCAGCTTGCGAGGGCCGGGATCGGTTCGACAGGGTAACTATGGCTACACCTTC. This sequence encodes CASSLRGPGSVRQGNYGYTF.

The chain joins TRBV28 to TRBJ2-1; D gene unclear. CDR3 length: 15 residues. Trimming left V 6 bases short and J 3 bases short, with 15 bases between. Germline V lookup: CDR1 MDHEN, CDR2 SYDVKM. In DNA, the CDR3 is TGTGCCAGCAGCCCCACCGGACGGATCTACAATGAGCAGTTCTTC. Its protein is CASSPTGRIYNEQFF.

The V call is TRBV18, the J call TRBJ2-7; no reliable D call. The CDR3 runs 18 residues. Germline CDR1 and CDR2: KGHSH and LQKENI. The V end lost 0 bases, the J end lost 6 bases, and 24 bases lay between the germline ends. Here the CDR3 reads CASSPPSLEAIRTGEQYF. The CDR3 coding sequence is TGTGCCAGCTCACCACCTTCGCTCGAGGCGATTCGAACTGGCGAGCAGTACTTC.

The chain carries TRBV11-3 and TRBJ2-2; 9 bases match TRBD2. In germline, CDR1 is SGHNT, CDR2 YENEEA. V lost 5 bases, J lost 8 bases, and 6 bases stayed unmatched. This CDR3 is built from 14 residues. CDR3 region: CASSPTSGLGELFF. CDR3 sequence (DNA): TGTGCCAGCAGCCCGACTAGCGGCCTTGGGGAGCTGTTTTTT.

The chain recombines TRBV10-2 with TRBJ2-7; D remains ambiguous. V dropped 2 bases and J dropped 6 bases, with 17 bases sitting between them. The CDR3 has 15 amino acids. Germline V gene data show CDR1 as WSHSY and CDR2 as SAAADI. This CDR3 reads CASSEPVAGYGEQYF. The CDR3 nucleotides read TGCGCCAGCAGTGAGCCTGTGGCAGGCTATGGCGAGCAGTACTTC.

V usage is TRBV6-8 and J usage is TRBJ2-1; 10 nucleotides agree with TRBD2. CDR3 length: 16 residues. Trimming took 5 bases from V and 8 from J; bases not matched to a gene: 12. Looked up from germline, CDR1 is MNHGY and CDR2 is SAAAGT. CDR3 nucleotide sequence: TGTGCCAGCAGTGATCCGCAGCGGGGGGGCAGGGATGAGCAGTTCTTC. This encodes CASSDPQRGGRDEQFF.